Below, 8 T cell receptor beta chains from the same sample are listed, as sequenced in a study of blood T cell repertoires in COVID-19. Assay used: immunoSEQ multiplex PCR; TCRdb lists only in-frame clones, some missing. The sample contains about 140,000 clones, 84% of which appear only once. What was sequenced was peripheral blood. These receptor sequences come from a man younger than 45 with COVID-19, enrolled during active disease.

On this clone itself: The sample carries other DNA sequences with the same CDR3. The CDR3 loop is CASSSRGETQYF. The CDR3 DNA is TGTGCCAGCAGTTCCAGGGGAGAGACCCAGTACTTC. The chain combines TRBV2 with TRBJ2-5; perhaps TRBD1 as D (6 bases). The CDR3 is made up of 12 amino acids. Germline V gene sequence: CDR1 SNHLY, CDR2 FYNNEI. Trimming took off 5 bases at V and 4 bases at J, with 8 bases between the two ends.

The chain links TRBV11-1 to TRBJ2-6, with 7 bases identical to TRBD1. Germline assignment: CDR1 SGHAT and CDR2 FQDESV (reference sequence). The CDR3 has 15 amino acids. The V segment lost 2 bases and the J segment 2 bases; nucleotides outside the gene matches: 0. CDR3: CASSLQGAGANVLTF. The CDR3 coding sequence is TGTGCCAGCAGCTTACAGGGGGCTGGGGCCAACGTCCTGACTTTC.

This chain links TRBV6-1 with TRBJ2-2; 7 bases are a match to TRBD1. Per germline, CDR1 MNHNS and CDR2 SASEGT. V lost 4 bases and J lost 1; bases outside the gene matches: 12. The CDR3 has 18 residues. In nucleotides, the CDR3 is TGTGCCAGCAGTGGACCGGGACAGCCCATTCGGAACACCGGGGAGCTGTTTTTT. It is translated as CASSGPGQPIRNTGELFF.

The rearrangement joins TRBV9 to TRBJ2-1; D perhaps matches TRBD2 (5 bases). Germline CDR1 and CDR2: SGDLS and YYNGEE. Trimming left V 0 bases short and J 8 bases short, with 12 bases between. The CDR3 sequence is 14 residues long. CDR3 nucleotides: TGTGCCAGCAGCGTAGCGTGGGAGAGCGATGAGCAGTTCTTC. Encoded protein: CASSVAWESDEQFF.

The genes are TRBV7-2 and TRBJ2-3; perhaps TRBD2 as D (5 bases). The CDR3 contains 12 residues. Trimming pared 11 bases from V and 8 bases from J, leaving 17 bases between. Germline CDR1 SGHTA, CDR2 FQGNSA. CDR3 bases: TGTGCCGTGTCCCGGGAATGGGGTACGCAGTATTTT. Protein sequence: CAVSREWGTQYF. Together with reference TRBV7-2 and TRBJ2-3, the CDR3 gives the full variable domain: GAGVSQSPSNKVTEKGKDVELRCDPISGHTALYWYRQSLGQGLEFLIYFQGNSAPDKSGLPSDRFSAERTGGSVSTLTIQRTQQEDSAVYLCAVSREWGTQYFGPGTRLTVL.

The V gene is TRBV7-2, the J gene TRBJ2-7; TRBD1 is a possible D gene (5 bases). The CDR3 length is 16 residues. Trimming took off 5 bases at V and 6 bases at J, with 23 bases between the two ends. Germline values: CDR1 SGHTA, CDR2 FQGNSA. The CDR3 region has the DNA TGTGCCAGCAGCCCCGGAGCGATCCACAGGTCAGGCGAGCAGTACTTC. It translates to CASSPGAIHRSGEQYF.

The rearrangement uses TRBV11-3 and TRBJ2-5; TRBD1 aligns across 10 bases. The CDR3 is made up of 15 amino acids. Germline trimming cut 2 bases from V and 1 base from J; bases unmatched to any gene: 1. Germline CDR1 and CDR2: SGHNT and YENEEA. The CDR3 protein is CASSLRTGGQETQYF. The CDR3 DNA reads TGTGCCAGCAGCTTAAGGACAGGGGGCCAAGAGACCCAGTACTTC. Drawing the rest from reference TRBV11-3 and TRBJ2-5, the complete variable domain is EAGVVQSPRYKIIEKKQPVAFWCNPISGHNTLYWYLQNLGQGPELLIRYENEEAVDDSQLPKDRFSAERLKGVDSTLKIQPAELGDSAVYLCASSLRTGGQETQYFGPGTRLLVL.

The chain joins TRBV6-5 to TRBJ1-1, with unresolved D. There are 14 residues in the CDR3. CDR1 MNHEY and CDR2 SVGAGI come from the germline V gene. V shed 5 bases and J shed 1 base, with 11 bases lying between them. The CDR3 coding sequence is TGTGCCAGCAGTCCCCTTACGGGGAACACTGAAGCTTTCTTT. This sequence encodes CASSPLTGNTEAFF.